This T cell receptor (beta chain) was sequenced in a study of T-cell memory formation after mild COVID-19. The junction had 6 bases not matched to a gene; V was cut back by 5 bases and J by 3 bases. Germline loops: CDR1 SGHTA, CDR2 FQGNSA. The CDR3 consists of 15 residues. One entry per CDR3 protein, called by TCRdb with MiXCR from the 5' RACE reads. Among roughly 370,000 distinct CDR3 sequences listed, about 16% were seen once. V usage is TRBV7-2 and J usage is TRBJ2-1, with 8 bases fitting TRBD2. The receptor comes from a man between 18 and 35 years old who had mild COVID-19 (a few samples of this study predate the infection). Cell type and time point are not known. Source material: PBMCs or a T cell subset sorted from them (not recorded which). The chain's CDR3 is CASSRGAGGYNEQFF. The CDR3 region has the DNA TGTGCCAGCAGCCGAGGGGCGGGAGGCTACAATGAGCAGTTCTTC.